The 23 T cell receptor beta chains given below trace back to one sample, sequenced in a study of long-term antiretroviral therapy in people with HIV. Survey-level resolution applied to immunoSEQ assay v3.0. Assay: immunoSEQ multiplex PCR; the TCRdb copy retains only in-frame clones and omits some. The repertoire holds about 22,000 clones, with approximately 84% as singletons. The material was unsorted PBMCs, obtained 1.8 years before starting antiretroviral therapy. The receptor set was obtained from a woman younger than 45 with HIV.

V is TRBV10-3 and J is TRBJ2-1; no clear D gene. V lost 1 base, J lost 8 bases, and 15 bases lay in between. The CDR3 is 15 residues long. The germline CDR1 and CDR2 sequences are ENHRY and SYGVKD. The CDR3 sequence is CAISEWDGLGHEQFF. CDR3 in DNA: TGTGCCATCAGTGAGTGGGATGGTCTCGGGCATGAGCAGTTCTTC.

The chain uses TRBV27 and TRBJ1-2; 7 nucleotides line up with TRBD1. Germline trimming cut 7 bases from V and 3 bases from J; bases unmatched to any gene: 8. CDR3 size: 14 residues. Germline V gene lookup returns CDR1 MNHEY and CDR2 SMNVEV (reference sequence). The CDR3 bases are TGTGCCAGCACCTCTGCCGGGACAGACTATGGCTACACCTTC. It translates to CASTSAGTDYGYTF.

V is TRBV6-5 and J is TRBJ1-4, with unresolved D. V lost 2 bases and J 0 bases, leaving 4 bases between the germline ends. The CDR3 has 14 amino acids. Per germline, CDR1 MNHEY and CDR2 SVGAGI. CDR3 DNA: TGTGCCAGCAGTTACGGGACAACTAATGAAAAACTGTTTTTT. Translation gives CASSYGTTNEKLFF.

The CDR3 reads CASSRGDTNEKLFF. CDR3 nucleotide sequence: TGTGCCAGCAGTCGAGGGGATACTAATGAAAAACTGTTTTTT. The chain is built from TRBV6-5 and TRBJ1-4; possible D gene TRBD1, 5 bases. Trimming removed 5 bases from V and 2 bases from J, with 9 bases in between. The CDR3 has 14 amino acids. CDR1 and CDR2 (germline): MNHEY, SVGAGI.

The rearrangement links TRBV4-1 to TRBJ2-7; D perhaps matches TRBD1 (7 bases). The ends were cut back, 1 base at V and 8 bases at J, with 15 bases in the middle. Germline V gene sequence: CDR1 MGHRA, CDR2 YSYEKL. This CDR3 is built from 14 residues. In nucleotides, the CDR3 is TGCGCCAGCAGCCAAGTGATGCAGGGGGGAAAGCAGTACGTC. Encoded protein: CASSQVMQGGKQYV.

This clone was recorded once. J is TRBJ1-1 and V is TRBV6-5; D may be TRBD1 (6 bases). The CDR3 covers 15 residues. Germline V gene lookup returns CDR1 MNHEY and CDR2 SVGAGI. Deletions cut 2 bases from V and 5 bases from J, with 15 bases between. The CDR3 DNA reads as TGTGCCAGCAGTTACGTGTCAGGGGAAAGGACTGAAGCTTTCTTT. As protein: CASSYVSGERTEAFF.

The chain links TRBV6-5 to TRBJ1-4; tentative D call: TRBD1 (5 bases). Trimming pared 2 bases from V and 7 bases from J, leaving 11 bases between. The CDR3 is 14 amino acids. From germline, CDR1 is MNHEY and CDR2 SVGAGI. The CDR3 here is CASSYTFRAEKLFF. The CDR3 DNA sequence: TGTGCCAGCAGTTACACCTTCAGGGCTGAAAAACTGTTTTTT.

The rearrangement uses TRBV4-1 and TRBJ2-5, with 9 bases aligning to TRBD2. This CDR3 region has 16 residues. Trimming took 0 bases from V and 3 from J; bases not matched to a gene: 5. Germline V gene lookup returns CDR1 MGHRA and CDR2 YSYEKL. The CDR3 DNA reads TGCGCCAGCAGCCAAGATGGGGCGGGGGGGAAAGAGACCCAGTACTTC. Residues: CASSQDGAGGKETQYF.

This chain joins TRBV6-5 and TRBJ2-7; possible D gene TRBD1, 6 bases. This CDR3 is 13 amino acids long. Trimming took off 6 bases at V and 6 bases at J, with 15 bases between the two ends. The germline V gene encodes CDR1 MNHEY and CDR2 SVGAGI. The CDR3 DNA reads TGTGCCAGCAGACCGCCGGGACAACGCGAGCAGTACGTC. Translation: CASRPPGQREQYV.

The V gene is TRBV10-2, the J gene TRBJ1-5; D not certain. Looked up from germline, CDR1 is WSHSY and CDR2 is SAAADI. Between the trimmed V and J ends, which lost 3 bases and 0 bases, there was a span of 6 bases. The length of the CDR3 is 14 residues. The CDR3 bases are TGCGCCAGCAGTGACAGAAATAGCAATCAGCCCCAGCATTTT. Amino acids: CASSDRNSNQPQHF.

This rearrangement joins TRBV29-1 to TRBJ2-4, with no clear D. There are 15 residues in the CDR3. CDR1 is SQVTM and CDR2 is ANQGSEA in the germline V gene. V was pared by 1 base and J by 0 bases, with 10 bases between. The CDR3 is CSVEGPHLAKNIQYF. As DNA, the CDR3 is TGCAGCGTTGAAGGCCCGCATCTAGCCAAAAACATTCAGTACTTC.

The chain carries TRBV13 and TRBJ1-6; no firm D call. Trimming shortened V by 0 bases and J by 6 bases, and 15 bases separated the two germline ends. CDR3 size: 17 residues. The germline gives CDR1 PRHDT, CDR2 FYEKMQ (reference sequence). CDR3: CASSLGSLGRSNSPLHF. CDR3 sequence (DNA): TGTGCCAGCAGCTTAGGTTCTCTCGGACGGAGTAATTCACCCCTCCACTTT. The full variable domain, rest sourced from reference TRBV13 and TRBJ1-6, is AAGVIQSPRHLIKEKRETATLKCYPIPRHDTVYWYQQGPGQDPQFLISFYEKMQSDKGSIPDRFSAQQFSDYHSELNMSSLELGDSALYFCASSLGSLGRSNSPLHFGNGTRLTVT.

V gene TRBV5-6 combines with J gene TRBJ1-2; D might be TRBD1 (5 bases). V gave up 7 bases and J gave up 4 bases, with 29 bases separating them. The CDR3 has 18 residues. Germline CDR1 SGHDT, CDR2 YYEEEE. The CDR3 spells CASLMVGIGDSNSYGYTF. The CDR3 DNA reads as TGTGCCAGCCTCATGGTGGGTATAGGTGACAGCAACTCCTATGGCTACACCTTC.

The rearrangement uses TRBV6-1 and TRBJ2-3, with 7 nucleotides matching TRBD2. Germline CDR1 is MNHNS and CDR2 is SASEGT. V lost 9 bases and J lost 2; bases outside the gene matches: 8. This CDR3 is built from 14 residues. The CDR3 is CASGEGLPTDTQYF. CDR3 nucleotide sequence: TGTGCCAGTGGGGAGGGGCTACCCACAGATACGCAGTATTTT.

The chain joins TRBV7-9 to TRBJ2-1; no definite D call. The CDR3 extends over 13 amino acids. Germline V gives CDR1 SEHNR, CDR2 FQNEAQ (reference sequence). V gave up 7 bases and J gave up 0 bases, with 7 bases separating them. DNA of the CDR3: TGTGCCAGCACCGGTCGCTCCTACAATGAGCAGTTCTTC. As protein: CASTGRSYNEQFF. The full variable domain, its missing parts supplied by reference TRBV7-9 and TRBJ2-1, is DTGVSQNPRHKITKRGQNVTFRCDPISEHNRLYWYRQTLGQGPEFLTYFQNEAQLEKSRLLSDRFSAERPKGSFSTLEIQRTEQGDSAMYLCASTGRSYNEQFFGPGTRLTVL.

The chain uses TRBV5-1 and TRBJ1-4, with D hard to call. Deletions cut 0 bases from V and 4 bases from J, with 7 bases between. Germline V lookup: CDR1 SGHRS, CDR2 YFSETQ. This CDR3 has 14 amino acids. CDR3 protein: CASSLGVGNEKLFF. The DNA for the CDR3 is TGCGCCAGCAGCTTGGGGGTTGGTAATGAAAAACTGTTTTTT.

This chain uses TRBV5-1 with TRBJ1-2; D is perhaps TRBD1 (5 bases). This CDR3 has 14 residues. The V and J ends lost 4 bases and 4 bases respectively, with 14 bases between them. CDR1 and CDR2 (germline): SGHRS, YFSETQ. CDR3 sequence: CASSGESGIYGYTF. As DNA, the CDR3 is TGCGCCAGCAGCGGAGAATCAGGGATCTATGGCTACACCTTC. Looking up the rest from reference TRBV5-1 and TRBJ1-2 gives the full variable domain: KAGVTQTPRYLIKTRGQQVTLSCSPISGHRSVSWYQQTPGQGLQFLFEYFSETQRNKGNFPGRFSGRQFSNSRSEMNVSTLELGDSALYLCASSGESGIYGYTFGSGTRLTVV.

The V call is TRBV27, the J call TRBJ2-7, with 8 bases aligning to TRBD2. Germline V gene sequence: CDR1 MNHEY, CDR2 SMNVEV (reference sequence). Losses at the gene ends were 5 bases for V and 0 bases for J; bases not matched to a gene: 9. This CDR3 has 16 amino acids. The DNA for the CDR3 is TGTGCCAGCAGTCCATTAGCGGGGCTGAGCTCCTACGAGCAGTACTTC. Its translation is CASSPLAGLSSYEQYF.

CDR3 coding DNA: TGCGCCAGCAGCCAAGAACGGGGGGGCCTCACCGGGGAGCTGTTTTTT. Protein sequence: CASSQERGGLTGELFF. V gene TRBV4-1 combines with J gene TRBJ2-2; 8 bases fit TRBD2. Germline V gene sequence: CDR1 MGHRA, CDR2 YSYEKL. The CDR3 has 16 residues. The V segment lost 0 bases and the J segment 4 bases; nucleotides outside the gene matches: 4.

CDR3 nucleotides: TGCGCCAGCAGTGAGGGGGACAGAGGCAACACTGAAGCTTTCTTT. Protein product: CASSEGDRGNTEAFF. The rearrangement uses TRBV10-2 and TRBJ1-1, with 7 bases fitting TRBD1. V gave up 2 bases and J gave up 2 bases; unmatched junction bases: 5. Germline CDR1 WSHSY, CDR2 SAAADI. This CDR3 is 15 amino acids long.

This clone was counted a few times. V gene TRBV5-6 combines with J gene TRBJ2-7, with 7 bases fitting TRBD2. CDR3 length: 15 residues. After removal of 1 base from V and 5 bases from J, the junction contained 9 bases not matched to a gene. The germline V gene encodes CDR1 SGHDT and CDR2 YYEEEE. CDR3 in DNA: TGTGCCAGCAGCTTGCGTCCGGGGGGATTGAACGAGCAGTACTTC. Translating gives CASSLRPGGLNEQYF.

The V and J genes are TRBV6-1 and TRBJ1-2; weak D call: TRBD1 (6 bases). V was shortened by 1 base and J by 4 bases, with 13 bases between the two germline ends. Per germline, CDR1 MNHNS and CDR2 SASEGT. The CDR3 covers 15 residues. CDR3 in amino acids: CASSEVSGGAYGYTF. For the CDR3, the DNA is TGTGCCAGCAGTGAAGTTAGTGGGGGGGCCTATGGCTACACCTTC.

The chain combines TRBV6-1 with TRBJ1-5, with a possible D match to TRBD1 (5 bases). The CDR3 spans 14 residues. Germline V gives CDR1 MNHNS, CDR2 SASEGT. Trimming removed 10 bases at V and 5 bases at J, with 18 bases between. The chain's CDR3 is CATSPGGWDQPQHF. CDR3 in DNA: TGTGCCACCTCGCCGGGGGGGTGGGATCAGCCCCAGCATTTT.